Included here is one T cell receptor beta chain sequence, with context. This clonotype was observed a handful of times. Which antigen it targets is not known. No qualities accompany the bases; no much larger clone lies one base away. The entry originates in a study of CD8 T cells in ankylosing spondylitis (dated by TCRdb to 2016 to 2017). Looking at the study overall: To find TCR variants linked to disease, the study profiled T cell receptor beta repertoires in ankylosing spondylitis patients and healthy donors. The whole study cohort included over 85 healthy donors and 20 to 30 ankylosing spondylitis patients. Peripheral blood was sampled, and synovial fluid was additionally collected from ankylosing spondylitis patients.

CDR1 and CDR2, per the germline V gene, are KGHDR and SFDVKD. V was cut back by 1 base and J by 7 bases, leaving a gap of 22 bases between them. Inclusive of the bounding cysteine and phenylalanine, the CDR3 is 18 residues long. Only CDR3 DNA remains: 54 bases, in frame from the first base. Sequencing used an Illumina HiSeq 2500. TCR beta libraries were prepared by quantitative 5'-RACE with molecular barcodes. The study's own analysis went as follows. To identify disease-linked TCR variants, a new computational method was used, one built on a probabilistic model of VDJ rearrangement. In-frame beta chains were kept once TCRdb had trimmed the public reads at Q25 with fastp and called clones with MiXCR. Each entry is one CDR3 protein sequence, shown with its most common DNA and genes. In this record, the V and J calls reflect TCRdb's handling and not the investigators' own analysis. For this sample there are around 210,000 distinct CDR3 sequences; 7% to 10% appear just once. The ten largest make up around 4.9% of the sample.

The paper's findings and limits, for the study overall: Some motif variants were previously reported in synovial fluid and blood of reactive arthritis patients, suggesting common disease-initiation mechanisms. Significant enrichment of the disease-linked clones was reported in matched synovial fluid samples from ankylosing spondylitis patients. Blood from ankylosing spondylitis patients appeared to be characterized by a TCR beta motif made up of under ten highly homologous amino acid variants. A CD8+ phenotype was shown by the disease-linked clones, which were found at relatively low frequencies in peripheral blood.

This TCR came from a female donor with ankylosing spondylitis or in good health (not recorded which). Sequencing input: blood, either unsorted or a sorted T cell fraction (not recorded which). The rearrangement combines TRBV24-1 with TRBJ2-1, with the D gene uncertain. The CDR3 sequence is CATSDFPQTQIGINEQFF. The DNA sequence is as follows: TGTGCCACCAGTGATTTCCCTCAGACTCAGATTGGTATAAATGAGCAGTTCTTC.